The 4 T cell receptor beta chains presented below share a single source sample, sequenced in a study of radiotherapy plus CTLA-4 blockade in lung cancer. TCRdb's copy holds only in-frame clones and misses some; the assay was immunoSEQ multiplex PCR. Here the sample spans approximately 50,000 clones, 73% being singletons. This specimen consisted of peripheral blood, obtained from a patient treated with radiotherapy plus ipilimumab. These receptors were obtained from a human donor with non-small cell lung cancer who had a complete response to radiotherapy plus ipilimumab.

The CDR3 DNA reads as TGTGCCAGCTCACCAGCAACGACAGGGGACTCCTACGAGCAGTACTTC. Residues: CASSPATTGDSYEQYF. The V call is TRBV18, the J call TRBJ2-7; 8 bases fit TRBD1. Germline CDR1 KGHSH, CDR2 LQKENI. The CDR3 contains 16 residues. Trimming cost V 2 bases and J 0 bases; bases outside gene matches: 6.

The table lists this clone with a count of one. CDR3 amino acids: CASSLVQGTTEAFF. As DNA, the CDR3 is TGTGCCAGCAGTTTGGTACAGGGGACCACTGAAGCTTTCTTT. The chain combines TRBV28 with TRBJ1-1; 7 positions match TRBD1. Trimming removed 3 bases from V and 4 bases from J; junction bases left unmatched: 5. The CDR3 extends over 14 amino acids. The V gene's germline CDR1 is MDHEN and CDR2 SYDVKM.

The chain links TRBV28 to TRBJ2-2; TRBD1 is a possible D gene (5 bases). Germline CDR1 MDHEN, CDR2 SYDVKM. V lost 6 bases and J 4 bases, leaving 15 bases between the germline ends. This CDR3 spans 15 amino acids. The CDR3 sequence: CASSVRRGSTGELFF. CDR3 bases: TGTGCCAGCAGCGTTAGAAGGGGCAGCACCGGGGAGCTGTTTTTT.

This clone was detected only once. V and J are TRBV28 and TRBJ2-2; 8 bases map to TRBD2. The CDR3 runs 14 residues. The germline V gene has CDR1 MDHEN and CDR2 SYDVKM. V trimming: 7 bases; J trimming: 5 bases; junction bases outside the gene matches: 6. CDR3 in DNA: TGTGCCAGCAAAAGCGGGAGCGGGACCGGGGAGCTGTTTTTT. This gives the protein CASKSGSGTGELFF. The whole variable domain, remainder taken from reference TRBV28 and TRBJ2-2, is DVKVTQSSRYLVKRTGEKVFLECVQDMDHENMFWYRQDPGLGLRLIYFSYDVKMKEKGDIPEGYSVSREKKERFSLILESASTNQTSMYLCASKSGSGTGELFFGEGSRLTVL.